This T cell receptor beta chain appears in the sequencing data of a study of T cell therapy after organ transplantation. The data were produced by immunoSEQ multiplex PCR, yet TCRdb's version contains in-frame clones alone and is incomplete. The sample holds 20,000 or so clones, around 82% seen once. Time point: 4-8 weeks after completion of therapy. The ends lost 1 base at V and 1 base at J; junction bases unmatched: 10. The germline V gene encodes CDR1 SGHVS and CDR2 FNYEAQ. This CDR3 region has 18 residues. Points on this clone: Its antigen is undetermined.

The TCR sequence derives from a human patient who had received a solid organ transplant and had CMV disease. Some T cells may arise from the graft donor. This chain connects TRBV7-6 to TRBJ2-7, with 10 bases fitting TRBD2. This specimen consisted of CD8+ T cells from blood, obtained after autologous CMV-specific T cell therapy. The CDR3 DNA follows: TGTGCCAGCAGCTTAGTACTAGCGGGAAGGGTTATGTCCTACGAGCAGTACTTC. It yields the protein CASSLVLAGRVMSYEQYF.